This TCR beta chain was captured by sequencing in a study of blood T cell repertoires in COVID-19. Study as a whole: Samples representing acute and convalescent COVID-19 were sourced from the United States, Italy and Spain. T cells, B-cell-depleted T cells, or PBMCs provided the cDNA or gDNA that served as material.

Original methodology: Estimation of nucleated cell counts was performed using reference gene primer amplification. Measured with immunoSEQ multiplex PCR; TCRdb has only the in-frame clones, and not every one. The DNA was the basis for D and trimming; V, J and clone size are from that table. The sample lists over 200,000 clones; 80% were seen once. CDR1 and CDR2 (germline): LGHNA, YNFKEQ. Trimming left V 1 base short and J 2 bases short, with 17 bases between. The CDR3 runs to 17 residues. This chain links TRBV4-2 with TRBJ1-2; TRBD1 might be the D (6 bases). The TCR originated in a human donor in a cohort sampled during active COVID-19. What was sequenced was peripheral blood. CDR3 protein: CASSQVVPQGRNYGYTF. The CDR3 coding sequence is TGTGCCAGCAGCCAAGTTGTACCACAGGGAAGAAACTATGGCTACACCTTC.